This TCR beta chain was identified in a study of T cell responses to AZD1222 COVID-19 vaccine. General observations from the study: Among the donors, most were white British and more were female, and clonal diversity was possibly underestimated. Two AZD1222 administrations were followed by greater Spike-specific TCR breadth and depth. At baseline, just a handful of AZD1222 recipients tested seropositive.

Second-dose intervals near 4 or 12 weeks were combined. Turning to this clone: The antigen remains undetermined.

Germline V gene data show CDR1 as GTSNPN and CDR2 as SVGIG (reference sequence). The CDR3 is 15 amino acids. V lost 0 bases and J lost 3; bases outside the gene matches: 7. Clones were sequenced by immunoSEQ multiplex PCR, and TCRdb holds only the in-frame ones, with some missing. The sample shows more than 85,000 clones, 85% to 90% of them seen only once. The sequence was obtained from an adult who received the AZD1222 COVID-19 vaccine. The chain has TRBV30 and TRBJ2-7, with TRBD1 matching 8 bases. The specimen was peripheral blood, collected 28 days after the second AZD1222 dose. CDR3 nucleotides: TGTGCCTGGAGTGTGCCCGGGACAGGCGGCTACGAGCAGTACTTC. Translated: CAWSVPGTGGYEQYF.